The 3 T cell receptor beta chains in this list originate from one sample, sequenced in a study of shared clonotypes between healthy human individuals. Data came from immunoSEQ multiplex PCR; TCRdb stores just in-frame clones and leaves some out. The data show roughly 650,000 clones, with around 97% seen just once and roughly 0.05% held by the top ten. The sequenced sample consisted of naive CD4+ T cells sorted from blood. Subset of the sample: CD45RA+ positively selected. The receptor source for this set is a woman aged 25 to 39 in good health.

The rearrangement links TRBV7-8 to TRBJ1-1, with 12 nucleotides matching TRBD1. V was clipped by 5 bases and J by 12 bases; unmatched bases: 16. The germline gives CDR1 SGHVS, CDR2 FQNEAQ. CDR3 length: 16 amino acids. The CDR3 DNA is TGTGCCAGCAGCCCAGGGGACAGGGGGCGGGGAAAGGTATCTTTCTTT. Its translation is CASSPGDRGRGKVSFF.

V and J are TRBV6-6 and TRBJ2-5; D may be TRBD1 (5 bases). Germline V lookup: CDR1 MNHNY, CDR2 SVGAGI (reference sequence). The CDR3 consists of 14 residues. V lost 0 bases and J lost 0, with 5 bases in between. This CDR3 is CASSYSGDQETQYF. CDR3 sequence (DNA): TGTGCCAGCAGTTACTCAGGGGACCAAGAGACCCAGTACTTC.

This chain links TRBV29-1 with TRBJ2-1, with a weak D call TRBD1 (5 bases). This CDR3 contains 13 residues. Between the trimmed V and J ends, which lost 7 bases and 2 bases, there was a span of 12 bases. Germline V gene lookup returns CDR1 SQVTM and CDR2 ANQGSEA. The CDR3 spells CSALRAPYNEQFF. Here the CDR3 DNA reads TGCAGCGCCCTCAGGGCCCCCTACAATGAGCAGTTCTTC.